Listed below are T cell receptor beta chains from one sample, sequenced in a study of CD8 T cells in Susac syndrome. MiXCR was run by TCRdb on the immunoSEQ multiplex PCR reads, yielding one entry per CDR3 protein. Seen here are about 130,000 distinct CDR3 sequences, around 96% observed once, and the top ten hold roughly 0.11%. Sequencing was carried out using CD4+ T cells from PBMCs. Source of these receptors: a human donor in good health. The CDR3 runs from the conserved cysteine through the conserved F or W. Fields, in order: J gene, V gene, clone size, D gene, CDR3 DNA, CDR3 protein. The D gene is left open where the match is weak. Clone size is shown for a subset of rows, as once, few, many or a class of expanded clone.

TRBJ2-7 TRBV6-5 NA NA TGTGCCAGCTCGGACAGAAGCACCTACGAGCAGTACTTC CASSDRSTYEQYF
TRBJ2-1 TRBV12-3/TRBV12-4 NA TRBD2 TGTGCCAGCAGGTTAGCGGGAGGGGGAAATGAGCAGTTCTTC CASRLAGGGNEQFF
TRBJ2-2 TRBV30 NA TRBD1 TGTGCCTGGAGGAGGGACAGTTCGAACACCGGGGAGCTGTTTTTT CAWRRDSSNTGELFF
TRBJ2-7 TRBV10-3 NA NA TGTGCCATCAGTGATATCCAGACGACCTACGAGCAGTACTTC CAISDIQTTYEQYF
TRBJ1-2 TRBV3-1 NA NA TGTGCCAGCAGCCAAGAAGGAGGATCAGGAGGCTACACCTTC CASSQEGGSGGYTF
TRBJ1-1 TRBV3-1 NA TRBD1 TGTGCCAGCAGCCAGACAGGGGGCGGTAACACTGAAGCTTTCTTT CASSQTGGGNTEAFF
TRBJ1-2 TRBV5-1 NA TRBD1 TGCGCCAGCAGCTTAGGCGACAGGGCTGGTGGCTACACCTTC CASSLGDRAGGYTF
TRBJ1-1 TRBV7-8 once NA TGTGCCAGCAGCTTAGGGGGCGGTACAATGAACACTGAAGCTTTCTTT CASSLGGGTMNTEAFF
TRBJ2-2 TRBV5-1 NA NA TGCGCCAGCAGCTTGGGCCCGCTAGACTTCACCGGGGAGCTGTTTTTT CASSLGPLDFTGELFF
TRBJ1-1 TRBV11-2 NA NA TGTGCCAGCAGCCCAGAGTACGGGGAAGCTTTCTTT CASSPEYGEAFF
TRBJ2-7 TRBV2 NA NA TGTGCCAGCAGTTCCAATCCGACAGCCTCCGAGCAGTACTTC CASSSNPTASEQYF
TRBJ2-2 TRBV4-2 NA NA TGTGCCAGCAGCCAAAGAAACGGGAGTCACACCGGGGAGCTGTTTTTT CASSQRNGSHTGELFF
TRBJ1-2 TRBV6-5 NA NA TGTGCCAGCAGTTACTCGGCAGGGACTATGGGCTACACCTTC CASSYSAGTMGYTF
TRBJ2-2 TRBV6-1 NA NA TGTGCCAGCAGTCCTACAGGGTGGACCGGGGAGCTGTTTTTT CASSPTGWTGELFF
TRBJ2-7 TRBV12-3/TRBV12-4 NA TRBD1 TGTGCCAGCAGTTTCTACGACAGGGAATACGAGCAGTACTTC CASSFYDREYEQYF
TRBJ2-5 TRBV7-9 NA NA TGTGCCAGCAGCTTTGGGGGGAGTGGGGAGACCCAGTACTTC CASSFGGSGETQYF
TRBJ2-7 TRBV7-9 NA TRBD2 TGTGCCAGCAGCCCCGGGACTAGCGATTACTACGAGCAGTACTTC CASSPGTSDYYEQYF
TRBJ2-7 TRBV20-1 NA NA TGCAGTGCTAATGTTGACTCCGGCGAGCAGTACTTC CSANVDSGEQYF
TRBJ1-4 TRBV29-1 once NA TGCAGCGTTACTACAGGAGGAGTGGGGAAACTGTTTTTT CSVTTGGVGKLFF
TRBJ2-3 TRBV29-1 NA NA TGCAGCGTCTTAGCCGGTAGCGCCGCAGATACGCAGTATTTT CSVLAGSAADTQYF
TRBJ2-2 TRBV11-2 NA TRBD1 TGTGCCAGCAGCTTAGGACAGGGCGGGGAGCTGTTTTTT CASSLGQGGELFF
TRBJ2-7 TRBV3-1 NA TRBD1 TGTGCCAGCAGCCTAACGATAAGATTGACAGGGGGCGAGCAGTACTTC CASSLTIRLTGGEQYF
TRBJ1-5 TRBV20-1 NA NA TGCAGTGCCACTCGGGTAGGCAATCAGCCCCAGCATTTT CSATRVGNQPQHF
TRBJ2-6 TRBV18 NA NA TGTGCCAGCTCACCGGGGGAGACCGGGGCCAACGTCCTGACTTTC CASSPGETGANVLTF
TRBJ2-1 TRBV10-3 NA TRBD1 TGTGCCATCAGTGAATACGGACAGGGGAACAATGAGCAGTTCTTC CAISEYGQGNNEQFF
TRBJ2-6 TRBV5-1 NA NA TGCGCCAGCAGCTTGGAGGGCCCCGGGGCCAACGTCCTGACTTTC CASSLEGPGANVLTF
TRBJ1-2 TRBV27 NA TRBD1 TGTGCCAGCAGTTTGTTGGGACAGGGGTTCGGTAACTATGGCTACACCTTC CASSLLGQGFGNYGYTF
TRBJ2-7 TRBV3-1 NA NA TGTGCCAGCAGCCAAACCGACACTTTCTCCTACGAGCAGTACTTC CASSQTDTFSYEQYF
TRBJ1-1 TRBV5-1 NA TRBD1 TGCGCCAGCAGCGCCCGACAGGGCCAAGTGAACACTGAAGCTTTCTTT CASSARQGQVNTEAFF
TRBJ2-6 TRBV4-2 NA TRBD1 TGTGCCAGCAGCCAAGAACCCGGGACAGGGGTTGATACTGGGGCCAACGTCCTGACTTTC CASSQEPGTGVDTGANVLTF
TRBJ1-5 TRBV6-1 NA NA TGTGCCAGCAGTGAAATGCGGGGCCTGGGTCAGCCCCAGCATTTT CASSEMRGLGQPQHF
TRBJ2-7 TRBV6-5 NA NA TGTGCCAGCAAGGGAGGCGGACCCAGCTCCTACGAGCAGTACTTC CASKGGGPSSYEQYF
TRBJ1-1 TRBV7-9 once NA TGTGCCAGCAGCTTAGCGAAAGGTTCTCTGAACACTGAAGCTTTCTTT CASSLAKGSLNTEAFF